The 11 T cell receptor beta chains presented below share a single source sample, sequenced in a study of shared clonotypes between healthy human individuals. Data came from immunoSEQ multiplex PCR; TCRdb stores just in-frame clones and leaves some out. The sample includes about 2 million clones, roughly 95% of them seen just once. Sequencing was performed on naive CD4+ T cells sorted from blood. As for subset: CD45RA+ positively selected. These receptors all stem from a man younger than 35 in good health.

This chain joins TRBV10-3 and TRBJ2-7; D is unresolved. V lost 8 bases and J lost 7, with 12 bases in between. The CDR3 has 11 amino acids. The germline CDR1 and CDR2 sequences are ENHRY and SYGVKD. CDR3 sequence reads: CAIGKSDEQYF. CDR3 DNA: TGTGCCATCGGGAAATCGGATGAGCAGTACTTC.

On this clone itself: Other DNA variants within this sample encode the same CDR3. V gene TRBV10-3 combines with J gene TRBJ2-5; 8 nucleotides line up with TRBD1. Germline values: CDR1 ENHRY, CDR2 SYGVKD. The CDR3 length is 14 residues. The V and J ends lost 2 bases and 4 bases, in that order; junction bases with no gene match: 3. CDR3 coding DNA: TGTGCCATCAGTGAGCCCGACAGGGGAGAGACCCAGTACTTC. Residues: CAISEPDRGETQYF.

This clone was observed once. This sample includes further DNA sequences coding for the same CDR3. This chain joins TRBV5-1 and TRBJ2-5, with D possibly TRBD1 on 5 matching bases. V lost 7 bases and J lost 5, with 6 bases in between. Germline CDR1 is SGHRS and CDR2 is YFSETQ. The CDR3 totals 10 residues. The CDR3 reads CASSGETQYF. The DNA of the CDR3 is TGCGCCAGCTCAGGGGAGACCCAGTACTTC.

The chain employs TRBV2 and TRBJ1-4, with TRBD1 identical over 9 bases. The ends lost 6 bases at V and 7 bases at J; junction bases unmatched: 12. This CDR3 spans 16 amino acids. Germline V gene sequence: CDR1 SNHLY, CDR2 FYNNEI. CDR3 amino acids: CASSVPDRGGGEKLFF. The CDR3, as DNA: TGTGCCAGCAGCGTCCCGGACAGGGGCGGCGGTGAAAAACTGTTTTTT.

This clone appeared a few times. This chain uses TRBV30 with TRBJ1-1; D is unclear. Per germline, CDR1 GTSNPN and CDR2 SVGIG (reference sequence). V lost 2 bases to trimming and J lost 5 bases, with 6 bases between them. The CDR3 extends over 11 amino acids. The CDR3, as DNA: TGTGCCTGGAGTTTCCCGACTGAAGCTTTCTTT. This encodes CAWSFPTEAFF.

V is TRBV6-1 and J is TRBJ1-4; the D gene is possibly TRBD1 (5 bases). Trimming took 6 bases from V and 4 from J, leaving 9 bases between them. The V gene's germline CDR1 is MNHNS and CDR2 SASEGT. This CDR3 contains 13 residues. The CDR3 DNA sequence: TGTGCCAGCAGGGCAGGGAATAATGAAAAACTGTTTTTT. It yields the protein CASRAGNNEKLFF.

This rearrangement joins TRBV6-1 to TRBJ1-6, with TRBD1 matching over 7 bases. V lost 6 bases and J lost 4; bases outside the gene matches: 3. Germline V gives CDR1 MNHNS, CDR2 SASEGT. The CDR3 consists of 14 residues. In DNA, the CDR3 is TGTGCCAGCAGCCGGGACAGTTATAATTCACCCCTCCACTTT. This encodes CASSRDSYNSPLHF.

The chain carries TRBV6-5 and TRBJ2-2; a weak D match, TRBD2 (5 bases). This CDR3 is 15 amino acids long. Looked up from germline, CDR1 is MNHEY and CDR2 is SVGAGI. Trimming shortened V by 5 bases and J by 0 bases, and 10 bases separated the two germline ends. CDR3 protein: CASSRGGSNTGELFF. The CDR3 DNA sequence: TGTGCCAGCAGTCGAGGAGGTTCGAACACCGGGGAGCTGTTTTTT.

The chain links TRBV6-5 to TRBJ1-4; D ambiguous. Germline V gene sequence: CDR1 MNHEY, CDR2 SVGAGI. CDR3 length: 13 amino acids. V lost 4 bases, J lost 3 bases, and 6 bases lay in between. The CDR3 DNA reads as TGTGCCAGCAGTTTAAAATCTAATGAAAAACTGTTTTTT. Amino acid sequence: CASSLKSNEKLFF.

This chain links TRBV5-1 with TRBJ2-3; tentatively, D is TRBD1 (6 bases). Deletions cut 4 bases from V and 4 bases from J, with 16 bases between. The CDR3 loop spans 15 amino acids. Germline assignment: CDR1 SGHRS and CDR2 YFSETQ. The chain's CDR3 is CASSLTGQHPDTQYF. The CDR3 coding sequence is TGCGCCAGCAGCCTGACAGGACAGCATCCAGATACGCAGTATTTT.

The J gene is TRBJ2-6, the V gene TRBV5-1, with D possibly matching TRBD1 (6 bases). Trimming shortened V by 4 bases and J by 2 bases, and 13 bases separated the two germline ends. Germline V gives CDR1 SGHRS, CDR2 YFSETQ. The CDR3 loop spans 16 amino acids. The CDR3 DNA sequence: TGCGCCAGCAGCGAAGGGGGTAAAGCTGGGGCCAACGTCCTGACTTTC. Translated, it gives CASSEGGKAGANVLTF.